The subject of this entry is one T cell receptor beta chain. Its binding antigen is unknown. No base quality information exists; no much larger clone differs at one position. Participants in the prospective study were enrolled through a virtual design, were aged roughly 18 to 100 years, and lived in roughly 24 United States geographic areas. To assign participants to cohorts, the prospective study relied on clinical history that participants themselves reported in a screening survey and a study questionnaire. A participant counted as exposed if, within 2 weeks of entering the study, that participant had been in contact with someone who had a PCR-confirmed or clinician-diagnosed COVID-19 case. Mobile phlebotomists in the prospective study collected whole blood, serum and a nasopharyngeal or oropharyngeal swab from every participant. Additional blood draws and questionnaires over an approximately 2-month period could optionally be provided by prospective study participants. Before DNA extraction, prospective study blood samples were shipped either frozen or at room temperature.

This record belongs to a study of blood T cell repertoires in COVID-19 (dated by TCRdb to 2018 to 2021). For the study in its entirety: The collaborator samples originated in the United States, Italy and Spain and spanned the acute and convalescent phases of COVID-19. HLA class I and class II types, where available, came from metadata supplied by the sample provider rather than from assay-based typing. The material from the prospective study consisted of cDNA or gDNA derived from T cells, B-cell-depleted T cells, or PBMCs. The dataset comprised deeply sampled blood TCRbeta repertoires from subjects exposed to, actively infected with, or recovered from COVID-19. A de-identified subject ID, COVID-19 status, age in years and sex were almost always included in the sample metadata. The repertoires were released in a freely available public database meant as a resource for research on the immune response to SARS-CoV-2. The samples were drawn from the first 160 participants of the ongoing ImmuneRACE study and from 1,254 subjects provided by 6 global collaborators.

TCRbeta CDR3 regions were amplified from genomic DNA using the immunoSEQ Assay, a bias-controlled multiplex PCR. Per the original workflow: Within the assay, amplification of reference gene primers was used to estimate how many nucleated cells each sample contained. To quantify the absolute abundance of each unique TCRbeta CDR3 rearrangement, sequence reads were collapsed and filtered. For each sample, productive Simpson clonality was calculated as the square root of Simpson's diversity index across productive rearrangements. Sourced from immuneACCESS, this table was stored by TCRdb with only in-frame sequences that have V and J called. A share of the clones is absent; for the studies checked, an unresolved V gene accounts for under half, and the remainder has no known explanation. D and trimming come from the DNA, and the V and J calls and clone size come from that table. For this sample there are roughly 400,000 clones; nearly 90% appear just once. Jointly, the top ten make up about 1.5% of the sample.

The study at large found these results: Clinical and demographic metadata were provided uncurated, with the amount varying by source and participant.

Via the germline V gene, CDR1 is MNHNS and CDR2 SASEGT. Its CDR3 holds 15 amino acids, cysteine through phenylalanine. The only DNA kept is the CDR3, 45 bases in frame from the first base. Trimming removed 1 base from V and 6 bases from J; the gene matches leave 5 bases unexplained. Material: PBMCs or T cells enriched from blood (not recorded which). The chain was built from TRBV6-1 and TRBJ1-5, with 8 bases matching TRBD1. The receptor's source is a young woman who had been exposed to COVID-19. The CDR3 sequence is CASSEGQGASQPQHF. The nucleotide sequence reads as follows: TGTGCCAGCAGTGAAGGGCAGGGGGCCAGTCAGCCCCAGCATTTT.